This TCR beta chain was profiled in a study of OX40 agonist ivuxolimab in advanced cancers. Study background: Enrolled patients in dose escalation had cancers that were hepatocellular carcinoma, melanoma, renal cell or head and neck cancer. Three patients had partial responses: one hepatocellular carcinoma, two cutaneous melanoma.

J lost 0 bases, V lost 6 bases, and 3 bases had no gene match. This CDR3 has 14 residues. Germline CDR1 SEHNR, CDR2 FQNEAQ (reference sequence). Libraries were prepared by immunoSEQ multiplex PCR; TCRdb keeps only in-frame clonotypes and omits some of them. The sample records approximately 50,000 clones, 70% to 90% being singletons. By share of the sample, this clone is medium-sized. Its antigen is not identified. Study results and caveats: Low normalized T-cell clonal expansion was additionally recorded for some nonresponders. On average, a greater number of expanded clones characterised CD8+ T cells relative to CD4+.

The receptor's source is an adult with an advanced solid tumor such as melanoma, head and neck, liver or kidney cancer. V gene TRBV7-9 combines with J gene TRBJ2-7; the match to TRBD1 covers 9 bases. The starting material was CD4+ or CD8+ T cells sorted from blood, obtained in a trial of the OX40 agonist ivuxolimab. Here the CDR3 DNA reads TGTGCCAGCAGAGGACAGGGGAGCTCCTACGAGCAGTACTTC. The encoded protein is CASRGQGSSYEQYF.